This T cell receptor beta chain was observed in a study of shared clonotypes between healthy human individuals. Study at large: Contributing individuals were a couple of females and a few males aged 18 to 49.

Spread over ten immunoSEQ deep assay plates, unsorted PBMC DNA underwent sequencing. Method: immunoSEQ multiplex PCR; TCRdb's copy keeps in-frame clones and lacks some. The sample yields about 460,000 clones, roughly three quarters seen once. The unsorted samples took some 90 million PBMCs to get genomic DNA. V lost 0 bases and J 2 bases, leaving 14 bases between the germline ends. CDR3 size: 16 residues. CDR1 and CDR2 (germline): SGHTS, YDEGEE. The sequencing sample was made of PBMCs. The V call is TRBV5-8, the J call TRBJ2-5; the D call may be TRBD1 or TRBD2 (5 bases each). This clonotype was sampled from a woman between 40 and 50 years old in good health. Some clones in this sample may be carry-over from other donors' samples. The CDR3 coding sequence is TGTGCCAGCAGCTTGGGGGCAGGGTGGAGGCAAGAGACCCAGTACTTC. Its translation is CASSLGAGWRQETQYF.